These T cell receptor beta chains were read from a single sample in a study of cytotoxic CD8 clonotypes in ibrutinib-treated CLL. Profiled with immunoSEQ multiplex PCR; TCRdb holds only in-frame clones, not every one. The sample gives 150,000 to 200,000 clones, 70% to 90% of which show up once; 3% is in the top ten. The sample was PBMCs, taken at disease progression, from a patient treated with ibrutinib. The receptors stem from a human donor with chronic lymphocytic leukemia. CDR3s include the opening cysteine and the closing phenylalanine or tryptophan. A D gene is named only where the DNA matches it firmly.

j_call,v_call,d_call,cdr3_aa
TRBJ2-7,TRBV27,TRBD2,CASRVLAGGPKIYEQYF
TRBJ1-2,TRBV7-2,.,CASSPPVSGSGYTF
TRBJ2-6,TRBV28,.,CASSFGEGAVSIGANVLTF
TRBJ1-1,TRBV7-3,.,CASSQQRNTEAFF
TRBJ1-1,TRBV11-3,.,CASSFPWNTEAFF
TRBJ2-5,TRBV27,TRBD2,CASRSGTSGTNQETQYF
TRBJ2-1,TRBV18,.,CASSQQGGEPNEQFF
TRBJ2-2,TRBV7-3,.,CASSLDRYTGELFF
TRBJ2-7,TRBV10-1,.,CASSESVVTDEQYF
TRBJ2-7,TRBV14,TRBD1,CASSRQGNPHEQYF
TRBJ2-3,TRBV6-5,.,CASSSVWATDTQYF
TRBJ2-3,TRBV4-3,.,CASSPLVLGSTDTQYF
TRBJ1-4,TRBV5-6,TRBD1,CASSRKGGSTNEKLFF
TRBJ2-7,TRBV29-1,TRBD2,CSVEGLAGGPYEQYF
TRBJ2-2,TRBV4-1,TRBD2,CASSQGGLAGLNTGELFF
TRBJ1-2,TRBV7-9,TRBD1,CASSLTGDHLSGYTF
TRBJ1-1,TRBV28,.,CASRYSRDGTEAFF
TRBJ2-6,TRBV10-1,.,CASSERNTGANVLTF
TRBJ2-7,TRBV11-3,.,CASSLVYEQYF
TRBJ1-2,TRBV19,.,CASSREHFTNYGYTF
TRBJ2-5,TRBV15,.,CATSISGVQYF
TRBJ1-2,TRBV28,.,CASATEFYGYTF
TRBJ1-4,TRBV9,TRBD1,CASSGQGLGEKLFF
TRBJ2-1,TRBV6-5,.,CASSYNRINNEQFF
TRBJ2-7,TRBV15,.,CATSRDAPYEQYF
TRBJ2-5,TRBV14,.,CASSQDRVPGLRQETQYF
TRBJ1-5,TRBV19,.,CASSTDSSNQPQHF
TRBJ1-1,TRBV5-1,.,CASSLFTGETEAFF
TRBJ1-1,TRBV7-9,.,CASSLGTQEDTEAFF
TRBJ2-3,TRBV18,TRBD1,CASSRQGASSTDTQYF
TRBJ2-7,TRBV7-9,TRBD2,CASSHSGSASGSRYEQYF
TRBJ2-6,TRBV5-1,TRBD1,CASSVGTGVSGANVLTF
TRBJ1-4,TRBV7-9,.,CASSLRIGGTTEKLFF
TRBJ2-1,TRBV30,TRBD2,CAWSGRLAGRNEQFF
TRBJ2-5,TRBV27,.,CASSPTSFIQRKETQYF
TRBJ1-1,TRBV27,.,CASSRQGSEAFF
TRBJ1-5,TRBV6-4,.,CASSQQANQPQHF
TRBJ2-7,TRBV7-7,.,CASRPRDAAYYEQYF
TRBJ1-2,TRBV10-2,.,CASSERGAGYTF
TRBJ1-5,TRBV15,.,CATSRDNPGGGHGQPQHF
TRBJ1-2,TRBV18,.,CASSPQLGGSNYGYTF
TRBJ1-1,TRBV11-3,.,CASSSRGNTEAFF
TRBJ2-7,TRBV30,.,CAWSSYHSYEQYF
TRBJ1-2,TRBV11-2,.,CASSLGYGTVTNYGYTF
TRBJ2-5,TRBV7-9,TRBD1,CASSPTGTGDQETQYF
TRBJ2-7,TRBV5-1,.,CASSWQGPASYEQYF